The 19 T cell receptor beta chains presented below share a single source sample, sequenced in a study of control samples from healthy donors and cancer patients. Profiling relied on immunoSEQ multiplex PCR, and the TCRdb table lists in-frame clones only, not all of them. The sample lists about 180,000 clones, around 90% seen once, with over 1.1% in the top ten. The sample taken for sequencing was blood. The receptors were sampled from a man younger than 40 in good health.

The chain couples TRBV7-2 to TRBJ2-7, with 7 bases fitting TRBD2. The CDR3 has 15 residues. Germline lookup yields CDR1 SGHTA and CDR2 FQGNSA. Trimming took 1 base from V and 7 from J; bases not matched to a gene: 10. CDR3 loop: CASSLVRGMGGEQYF. In DNA, the CDR3 is TGTGCCAGCAGCTTAGTCCGGGGCATGGGGGGGGAGCAGTACTTC.

The chain has TRBV7-9 and TRBJ1-1, with D hard to call. The CDR3 is made up of 12 amino acids. The germline V and J ends were trimmed by 3 bases and 6 bases, with 8 bases remaining between them. Germline CDR1 and CDR2: SEHNR and FQNEAQ (reference sequence). CDR3 residues: CASSFNGPEAFF. CDR3 nucleotides: TGTGCCAGCAGCTTCAATGGCCCTGAAGCTTTCTTT.

This sequence joins TRBV19 and TRBJ2-2; D is possibly TRBD2 (6 bases). With 6 bases removed from V and 1 base from J, the gap between germline ends came to 15 bases. CDR1 and CDR2 from the germline V gene are LNHDA and SQIVND (reference sequence). The CDR3 length is 16 residues. The chain's CDR3 is CASRARGAGNTGELFF. The CDR3 region has the DNA TGTGCCAGTAGGGCCCGTGGAGCGGGGAACACCGGGGAGCTGTTTTTT.

This clone was detected only once. The chain has TRBV11-2 and TRBJ1-4; TRBD1 matches at 10 bases. Germline V gene data show CDR1 as SGHAT and CDR2 as FQNNGV. CDR3 length: 17 residues. Trimming cost V 1 base and J 12 bases; bases outside gene matches: 14. CDR3: CASSLVSRARDRGELFF. DNA for the CDR3: TGTGCCAGCAGCTTAGTATCGCGTGCGCGGGACAGGGGAGAACTGTTTTTT.

The chain joins TRBV19 to TRBJ1-2; tentative D call: TRBD1 (5 bases). The CDR3 spans 16 residues. Germline V gene sequence: CDR1 LNHDA, CDR2 SQIVND (reference sequence). The germline V and J ends were trimmed by 3 bases and 1 base, with 15 bases remaining between them. The CDR3 reads CASSIVGQGSNYGYTF. Written as DNA, the CDR3 is TGTGCCAGTAGTATCGTGGGGCAGGGCAGTAACTATGGCTACACCTTC.

This clone appeared once. The rearrangement links TRBV19 to TRBJ2-7, with D perhaps matching TRBD1 or TRBD2 (5 bases each). The V end was cut by 4 bases, the J end by 1 base, with 14 bases between. Germline V gene data show CDR1 as LNHDA and CDR2 as SQIVND (reference sequence). The CDR3 loop spans 15 amino acids. The CDR3 here is CASSTTVGGSYEQYF. The CDR3 bases are TGTGCCAGTAGTACGACCGTTGGGGGTTCCTACGAGCAGTACTTC.

The chain uses TRBV27 and TRBJ1-4, with D perhaps matching TRBD1 (6 bases). Germline values: CDR1 MNHEY, CDR2 SMNVEV (reference sequence). There are 15 residues in the CDR3. The V end lost 3 bases, the J end lost 4 bases, and 12 bases lay between the germline ends. CDR3 DNA: TGTGCCAGCAGTTTGCGGGGGCAGGGTAATGAAAAACTGTTTTTT. Amino acid sequence: CASSLRGQGNEKLFF.

The rearrangement links TRBV27 to TRBJ2-7; 8 bases are shared with TRBD1. The CDR3 loop spans 15 amino acids. Unmatched junction bases numbered 6, after V lost 5 bases and J lost 0 bases. Germline CDR1 and CDR2: MNHEY and SMNVEV (reference sequence). In DNA form, the CDR3 reads TGTGCCAGCAGTGACCGGGACAGGTCCTCCTACGAGCAGTACTTC. Protein sequence: CASSDRDRSSYEQYF.

The chain carries TRBV5-4 and TRBJ2-5; 8 nucleotides line up with TRBD2. Per germline, CDR1 SGHNT and CDR2 YYREEE (reference sequence). V lost 7 bases and J lost 2; bases outside the gene matches: 10. The CDR3 runs 15 residues. In DNA form, the CDR3 reads TGTGCCAGCTGCAGAGCGGGGGTACTTCAAGAGACCCAGTACTTC. Translation gives CASCRAGVLQETQYF. Filled out from reference TRBV5-4 and TRBJ2-5, the complete variable domain reads ETGVTQSPTHLIKTRGQQVTLRCSSQSGHNTVSWYQQALGQGPQFIFQYYREEENGRGNFPPRFSGLQFPNYSSELNVNALELDDSALYLCASCRAGVLQETQYFGPGTRLLVL.

The chain uses TRBV9 and TRBJ2-5; no clear D. The CDR3 covers 13 residues. The ends were cut back, 1 base at V and 5 bases at J, with 9 bases in the middle. Germline-derived CDR1 and CDR2 are SGDLS and YYNGEE. The CDR3 coding sequence is TGTGCCAGCAGCGTATTTACCGGGGAGACCCAGTACTTC. It is translated as CASSVFTGETQYF. Supplemented by reference TRBV9 and TRBJ2-5, the full variable domain reads DSGVTQTPKHLITATGQRVTLRCSPRSGDLSVYWYQQSLDQGLQFLIQYYNGEERAKGNILERFSAQQFPDLHSELNLSSLELGDSALYFCASSVFTGETQYFGPGTRLLVL.

V usage is TRBV9 and J usage is TRBJ2-7, with D perhaps TRBD1 (6 bases). Trimming stripped 4 bases from V and 9 bases from J, with 11 bases between. The CDR3 totals 11 residues. Germline CDR1 is SGDLS and CDR2 is YYNGEE. As DNA, the CDR3 is TGTGCCAGCAGCTCAGGGGCCCTGCAGTACTTC. It yields the protein CASSSGALQYF. Variable domain in full (rest from reference TRBV9 and TRBJ2-7): DSGVTQTPKHLITATGQRVTLRCSPRSGDLSVYWYQQSLDQGLQFLIQYYNGEERAKGNILERFSAQQFPDLHSELNLSSLELGDSALYFCASSSGALQYFGPGTRLTVT.

J is TRBJ2-2 and V is TRBV27, with a weak D call TRBD1 (6 bases). Trimming removed 5 bases from V and 2 bases from J, with 12 bases in between. Per germline, CDR1 MNHEY and CDR2 SMNVEV (reference sequence). The CDR3 covers 15 residues. The CDR3 nucleotides are TGTGCCAGCAGTGCCTACAGGGAAAACACCGGGGAGCTGTTTTTT. Its translation: CASSAYRENTGELFF.

This chain uses TRBV7-8 with TRBJ2-7; 8 positions agree with TRBD2. V lost 5 bases, J lost 1 base, and 7 bases stayed unmatched. The CDR3 consists of 15 residues. Germline assignment: CDR1 SGHVS and CDR2 FQNEAQ. Here the CDR3 DNA reads TGTGCCAGCAGCGGGACTAGGCTGACTTCCTACGAGCAGTACTTC. Amino acids: CASSGTRLTSYEQYF.

The chain combines TRBV25-1 with TRBJ1-1; D is possibly TRBD1 (5 bases). The CDR3 has 14 residues. Germline CDR1 is MGHDK and CDR2 is SYGVNS. Between the trimmed V and J ends, which lost 5 bases and 3 bases, there was a span of 13 bases. The CDR3 reads CASSTPGMHTEAFF. The CDR3 DNA sequence: TGTGCCAGCAGTACCCCAGGGATGCACACTGAAGCTTTCTTT.

The chain is built from TRBV5-4 and TRBJ1-2, with D maybe TRBD1 (6 bases). V was cut by 3 bases and J by 8 bases, with 17 bases left in between. Germline assignment: CDR1 SGHNT and CDR2 YYREEE (reference sequence). CDR3 length equals 14 residues. The CDR3 region has the DNA TGTGCCAGCAGCTCGAATAACAGGGTGGAAGGCTACACCTTC. This translates into CASSSNNRVEGYTF.

The table lists this clone with a count of one. The J gene is TRBJ2-2, the V gene TRBV2, with D tentatively TRBD1 (6 bases). Per the germline V gene, CDR1 is SNHLY and CDR2 is FYNNEI. The CDR3 has 14 amino acids. The V gene lost 3 bases and the J gene lost 6 bases, with 11 bases spanning the gap. This CDR3 is CASSERPGAGELFF. CDR3 in DNA: TGTGCCAGCAGTGAGAGGCCAGGGGCCGGGGAGCTGTTTTTT.

The chain combines TRBV15 with TRBJ2-1; the D is unclear. V dropped 1 base and J dropped 0 bases, with 10 bases sitting between them. CDR3 length equals 16 residues. The germline V gene has CDR1 LNHNV and CDR2 YYDKDF (reference sequence). CDR3: CATSRVPLSSYNEQFF. The CDR3, as DNA: TGTGCCACCAGCAGAGTCCCACTCAGCTCCTACAATGAGCAGTTCTTC.

This sequence joins TRBV7-9 and TRBJ1-5, with D maybe TRBD1 (6 bases). Germline lookup yields CDR1 SEHNR and CDR2 FQNEAQ (reference sequence). Trimming removed 5 bases at V and 7 bases at J, with 21 bases between. The CDR3 has 16 residues. This chain's CDR3 is CASSTSSWDTTQPQHF. DNA for the CDR3: TGTGCCAGCAGCACGTCTTCCTGGGACACAACCCAGCCCCAGCATTTT.

The chain recombines TRBV6-1 with TRBJ1-5; a weak D match, TRBD1 (6 bases). The ends were cut back, 4 bases at V and 6 bases at J, with 25 bases in the middle. The CDR3 length is 18 residues. The germline V gene encodes CDR1 MNHNS and CDR2 SASEGT. Written as DNA, the CDR3 is TGTGCCAGCAGTGGGCCCTGGTACAGGGTTGAGAGCGGTCAGCCCCAGCATTTT. This gives the protein CASSGPWYRVESGQPQHF.